Listed below are T cell receptor beta chains from one sample, sequenced in a study of T cells after yellow fever vaccination. TCRdb called the 5' RACE reads again in MiXCR, with one record for every CDR3 protein. Of about 300,000 distinct CDR3 sequences in the sample, around 9.3% are singletons; the top ten hold about 3.7%. Material: CD4+ T cells sorted from PBMCs, obtained 5 days after the yellow fever booster vaccination. The receptors shown here come from a man aged 18 to 30 who received the YFV17D yellow fever vaccine. Both conserved end residues are part of each CDR3. D genes are given only for firm matches. Rows give clone size only sometimes, using once, few, many, or a class for an expanded clone.

>NA|TRBV7-2|NA|TRBJ2-5
CASSSRRGQETQYF
TGTGCCAGCAGCTCGAGGAGGGGGCAAGAGACCCAGTACTTC
>TRBD1|TRBV7-2|few|TRBJ1-1
CASSLADRDGEAFF
TGTGCCAGCAGCTTAGCCGACAGGGACGGTGAAGCTTTCTTT
>NA|TRBV4-2|many|TRBJ1-5
CASSQLEGRGDQPQHF
TGTGCCAGCAGCCAACTCGAGGGGAGAGGAGATCAGCCCCAGCATTTT
>NA|TRBV7-3|many|TRBJ2-1
CASSLTRDSTYNEQFF
TGTGCCAGCAGCTTAACCCGAGACTCAACCTACAATGAGCAGTTCTTC
>TRBD2|TRBV5-1|many|TRBJ2-5
CASSVTSGIQETQYF
TGCGCCAGCAGCGTGACTAGCGGAATTCAAGAGACCCAGTACTTC
>NA|TRBV15|many|TRBJ1-4
CATSRDGRDGIDENPRTF
TGTGCCACCAGCAGAGATGGCCGGGACGGAATAGATGAAAACCCACGAACTTTT
>NA|TRBV24-1|NA|TRBJ2-5
CATIDATGEGETQYF
TGTGCCACCATTGATGCGACAGGGGAGGGAGAGACCCAGTACTTC
>TRBD1|TRBV18|NA|TRBJ1-5
CASSPRTGAGQPQHF
TGTGCCAGCTCACCTAGGACAGGGGCCGGTCAGCCCCAGCATTTT
>NA|TRBV5-4|many|TRBJ2-1
CASSLMTSSYNEQFF
TGTGCCAGCAGCTTGATGACGAGTTCCTACAATGAGCAGTTCTTC
>NA|TRBV20-1|NA|TRBJ2-7
CSAARVSSYEQYF
TGCAGTGCGGCTAGGGTTAGCTCCTACGAGCAGTACTTC
>TRBD2|TRBV4-1|many|TRBJ2-4
CASSQGLPRGIAKNIQYF
TGCGCCAGCAGCCAAGGACTTCCGCGGGGGATAGCCAAAAACATTCAGTACTTC
>NA|TRBV12-3/TRBV12-4|few|TRBJ2-7
CASSFEGEGEQYF
TGTGCCAGCAGTTTTGAGGGGGAGGGCGAGCAGTACTTC
>NA|TRBV6-6|NA|TRBJ1-1
CASSSHGQTMNTEAFF
TGTGCCAGCAGTTCCCACGGACAGACCATGAACACTGAAGCTTTCTTT
>NA|TRBV29-1|many|TRBJ2-7
CSVGGVSYEQYF
TGCAGCGTCGGCGGGGTCTCCTACGAGCAGTACTTC
>NA|TRBV20-1|few|TRBJ2-3
CSARDRQGGSTDTQYF
TGCAGTGCTAGAGATCGGCAGGGTGGGAGCACAGATACGCAGTATTTT
>TRBD1|TRBV10-3|few|TRBJ1-1
CAISNRGTGVTEAFF
TGTGCCATCAGTAATAGGGGGACAGGGGTTACTGAAGCTTTCTTT
>NA|TRBV5-1|few|TRBJ2-3
CASSLEGLSDTQYF
TGCGCCAGCAGCTTGGAAGGACTGTCAGATACGCAGTATTTT
>NA|TRBV5-1|many|TRBJ2-3
CASSFGGPTDTQYF
TGTGCCAGCAGCTTCGGGGGGCCCACAGATACGCAGTATTTT